The 20 T cell receptor beta chains reported below all come from one sample, sequenced in a study of T-cell memory formation after mild COVID-19. TCRdb re-called the 5' RACE reads with MiXCR, one entry per CDR3 protein. This table holds over 250,000 distinct CDR3 sequences, 15% found once. Sample: PBMCs or a T cell subset sorted from them (not recorded which). These receptors were taken from a man younger than 35 who had mild COVID-19 (a few samples of this study predate the infection). Cell type and time point are not known.

This clonotype was counted only a few times. This chain uses TRBV11-3 with TRBJ2-5; 10 positions match TRBD1. The CDR3 runs to 15 residues. J was trimmed by 4 bases and V by 5 bases; bases with no gene match: 7. CDR1 SGHNT and CDR2 YENEEA come from the germline V gene. The CDR3 reads CASSRGQGLSETQYF. In DNA, the CDR3 is TGTGCCAGCAGCAGGGGACAGGGGTTATCAGAGACCCAGTACTTC.

This clonotype appeared a few times. The chain carries TRBV7-8 and TRBJ1-2; 9 positions agree with TRBD1. V dropped 1 base and J dropped 7; count of bases not matched to a gene: 13. Germline V lookup: CDR1 SGHVS, CDR2 FQNEAQ. This CDR3 has 17 amino acids. CDR3 residues: CASSLVPGTGSGRGYTF. DNA of the CDR3: TGTGCCAGCAGCTTAGTCCCCGGGACAGGGAGCGGTCGTGGCTACACCTTC.

J is TRBJ1-1 and V is TRBV5-1; the D gene is possibly TRBD1 (6 bases). CDR1 and CDR2 (germline): SGHRS, YFSETQ. The V and J ends lost 4 bases and 0 bases respectively, with 13 bases between them. CDR3 size: 15 residues. The CDR3 DNA reads TGCGCCAGCAGCCCATGGACAGACATGAACACTGAAGCTTTCTTT. This encodes CASSPWTDMNTEAFF.

Only a few counts were recorded for this clonotype. The rearrangement uses TRBV5-1 and TRBJ1-6; tentative D call: TRBD1 (6 bases). This CDR3 has 18 residues. Germline assignment: CDR1 SGHRS and CDR2 YFSETQ. Trimming cost V 4 bases and J 7 bases, with 24 bases left between them. The CDR3 loop is CASSRTAGWGLENSPLHF. As DNA, the CDR3 is TGCGCCAGCAGCCGGACAGCGGGTTGGGGGTTGGAAAATTCACCCCTCCACTTT.

The sample holds a few counts of this clonotype. This chain connects TRBV6-1 to TRBJ2-7; 7 bases fit TRBD1. Trimming at V came to 4 bases and at J to 5 bases, leaving 2 bases not matched to a gene. CDR3 size: 12 residues. The germline V gene has CDR1 MNHNS and CDR2 SASEGT. The CDR3 here is CASSADRHEQYV. For the CDR3, the DNA is TGTGCCAGCAGTGCGGACAGGCACGAGCAGTACGTC.

CDR3 nucleotides: TGCGCCAGCAGCCTAGCGGGGGGAAAGACCCAGTACTTC. It translates to CASSLAGGKTQYF. The chain has TRBV5-1 and TRBJ2-5, with TRBD2 identical over 11 bases. V shed 4 bases and J 6 bases; nucleotides not matched to a gene: 2. The CDR3 runs 13 residues. From germline, CDR1 is SGHRS and CDR2 YFSETQ.

This clonotype was observed at least ten times. The rearrangement joins TRBV29-1 to TRBJ2-1; the D is unclear. This CDR3 is built from 12 residues. Germline V CDR1 and CDR2: SQVTM, ANQGSEA. Trimming took off 3 bases at V and 5 bases at J, with 8 bases between the two ends. CDR3 nucleotide sequence: TGCAGCGTTGACAAGAGCAACAATGAGCAGTTCTTC. Translating gives CSVDKSNNEQFF.

This clonotype was seen a few times. The J gene is TRBJ1-4, the V gene TRBV6-1; no clear D. The CDR3 spans 13 residues. The V gene lost 5 bases and the J gene lost 4 bases, with 8 bases spanning the gap. Per germline, CDR1 MNHNS and CDR2 SASEGT. The CDR3 region is CASSRQNNEKLFF. The CDR3 DNA reads TGTGCCAGCAGTAGGCAGAATAATGAAAAACTGTTTTTT.

J is TRBJ2-7 and V is TRBV9, with 10 positions matching TRBD1. CDR1 SGDLS and CDR2 YYNGEE come from the germline V gene. The CDR3 is made up of 15 amino acids. The V and J ends lost 2 bases and 2 bases, in that order; junction bases with no gene match: 4. The CDR3 nucleotides are TGTGCCAGCAGCGTTTCGGGACAGGGGACCTACGAGCAGTACTTC. Translating it yields CASSVSGQGTYEQYF.

This clonotype has only a few counts. This chain joins TRBV15 and TRBJ2-2; D may be TRBD1 (6 bases). The germline gives CDR1 LNHNV, CDR2 YYDKDF (reference sequence). Trimming took 0 bases from V and 1 from J, leaving 9 bases between them. The CDR3 runs 16 residues. CDR3 residues: CATSRELQGNTGELFF. The CDR3 bases are TGTGCCACCAGCAGAGAATTACAGGGGAACACCGGGGAGCTGTTTTTT.

The chain couples TRBV9 to TRBJ2-3; the D gene is possibly TRBD1 (5 bases). From germline, CDR1 is SGDLS and CDR2 YYNGEE. CDR3 length equals 16 residues. The ends were cut back, 3 bases at V and 2 bases at J, with 16 bases in the middle. CDR3 DNA: TGTGCCAGCAGCGCAGACGGTGGGGCGAACACAGATACGCAGTATTTT. Amino acids: CASSADGGANTDTQYF.

The chain links TRBV4-2 to TRBJ2-3; TRBD2 might be the D (7 bases). V lost 0 bases and J 6 bases, leaving 19 bases between the germline ends. This CDR3 comprises 17 residues. CDR1 is LGHNA and CDR2 is YNFKEQ in the germline V gene. The CDR3 loop is CASSQDQFGGGADTQYF. As DNA, the CDR3 is TGTGCCAGCAGCCAAGATCAGTTCGGTGGGGGGGCCGATACGCAGTATTTT.

V and J are TRBV6-4 and TRBJ2-1, with 12 bases matching TRBD2. The germline V gene has CDR1 MRHNA and CDR2 SNTAGT. The CDR3 sequence is 15 residues long. The V gene end was trimmed by 6 bases and the J gene end by 6 bases; junction bases not matched to a gene: 6. The CDR3 loop is CASRTLAGGCNEQFF. The CDR3 DNA follows: TGTGCCAGCAGGACCCTAGCGGGGGGGTGCAATGAGCAGTTCTTC.

This clonotype was counted a few times. The chain recombines TRBV7-2 with TRBJ2-1; D is perhaps TRBD1 (7 bases). The CDR3 length is 13 residues. V dropped 5 bases and J dropped 6 bases, with 11 bases sitting between them. From germline, CDR1 is SGHTA and CDR2 FQGNSA. CDR3 coding DNA: TGTGCCAGCAGCGGGGGGACAGTCAATGAGCAGTTCTTC. Amino acid sequence: CASSGGTVNEQFF.

This clonotype appeared many times. The rearrangement links TRBV3-1 to TRBJ2-1, with D tentatively TRBD1 (7 bases). V was trimmed by 3 bases and J by 4 bases, leaving 13 bases between them. Germline V gene sequence: CDR1 LGHDT, CDR2 YNNKEL (reference sequence). The CDR3 has 15 residues. Here the CDR3 reads CASSQGTAGYNEQFF. DNA for the CDR3: TGTGCCAGCAGCCAGGGGACAGCGGGTTACAATGAGCAGTTCTTC.

V usage is TRBV4-1 and J usage is TRBJ1-2, with TRBD1 matching 8 bases. CDR3 length: 14 residues. Germline V CDR1 and CDR2: MGHRA, YSYEKL. Trimming at V came to 5 bases and at J to 3 bases, leaving 5 bases not matched to a gene. The CDR3 sequence is CASSDTQGDYGYTF. DNA for the CDR3: TGCGCCAGCAGCGATACACAGGGGGACTATGGCTACACCTTC.

This clonotype was observed a few times. The V call is TRBV4-2, the J call TRBJ2-5; the match to TRBD1 covers 7 bases. The trim removed 3 bases at V and 5 bases at J, leaving 6 bases unmatched. CDR3 length equals 14 residues. The germline V gene has CDR1 LGHNA and CDR2 YNFKEQ. CDR3 protein: CASSQGRGLETQYF. CDR3 bases: TGTGCCAGCAGCCAGGGTAGGGGGCTCGAGACCCAGTACTTC.

This clonotype showed up many times. The V gene is TRBV5-1, the J gene TRBJ1-1; D call uncertain. The CDR3 runs to 16 residues. From germline, CDR1 is SGHRS and CDR2 YFSETQ. V shed 2 bases and J shed 3 bases, with 17 bases lying between them. CDR3: CASSFSRPEPDTEAFF. The CDR3 nucleotides read TGCGCCAGCAGCTTCAGTAGGCCGGAGCCGGACACTGAAGCTTTCTTT. Using reference TRBV5-1 and TRBJ1-1 for the parts outside the CDR3, the full variable domain is KAGVTQTPRYLIKTRGQQVTLSCSPISGHRSVSWYQQTPGQGLQFLFEYFSETQRNKGNFPGRFSGRQFSNSRSEMNVSTLELGDSALYLCASSFSRPEPDTEAFFGQGTRLTVV.

This clonotype occurred a few times. This chain uses TRBV11-2 with TRBJ2-1, with a possible D match to TRBD1 (5 bases). The CDR3 totals 16 residues. With 5 bases removed from V and 2 bases from J, the gap between germline ends came to 16 bases. Germline CDR1 SGHAT, CDR2 FQNNGV. CDR3 in DNA: TGTGCCAGCAGCCCGACAGCAACCGATGCCTACAATGAGCAGTTCTTC. This codes for CASSPTATDAYNEQFF.

The J gene is TRBJ1-6, the V gene TRBV11-2; D ambiguous. V was cut by 6 bases and J by 8 bases, with 8 bases left in between. The CDR3 is 12 residues long. CDR1 is SGHAT, CDR2 FQNNGV, per germline. The DNA of the CDR3 is TGTGCCAGCAGTGTGTCCTATTCACCCCTCCACTTT. Residues: CASSVSYSPLHF.